Following are 4 T cell receptor beta chains from one sample sequenced in a study of blood T cell repertoires in COVID-19. Profiled with immunoSEQ multiplex PCR; TCRdb holds only in-frame clones, not every one. The repertoire holds 220,000 or so clones, roughly 89% seen once, with less than 15% in the top ten. Sequencing input: PBMCs or T cells enriched from blood (not recorded which). The receptors were gathered from a young man who had been exposed to COVID-19.

The chain recombines TRBV5-1 with TRBJ2-7, with 7 bases matching TRBD1. The CDR3 consists of 14 residues. V shed 2 bases, J shed 2 bases, and the junction held 4 bases outside the gene matches. CDR1 and CDR2 from the germline V gene are SGHRS and YFSETQ. The CDR3 loop is CASSFTGDTYEQYF. The CDR3 nucleotides are TGCGCCAGCAGCTTTACAGGGGACACCTACGAGCAGTACTTC.

J is TRBJ2-1 and V is TRBV7-2, with TRBD1 identical over 7 bases. V was pared by 4 bases and J by 4 bases, with 10 bases of the junction left unmatched. CDR1 is SGHTA, CDR2 FQGNSA, per germline. The CDR3 extends over 16 amino acids. CDR3 DNA sequence: TGTGCCAGCAGCTACCGACAGGGAAGGTTTTACAATGAGCAGTTCTTC. Its translation: CASSYRQGRFYNEQFF.

The chain combines TRBV15 with TRBJ1-1; D unresolved. Germline assignment: CDR1 LNHNV and CDR2 YYDKDF (reference sequence). This CDR3 has 13 amino acids. The germline V and J ends were trimmed by 0 bases and 4 bases, with 6 bases remaining between them. The CDR3 region has the DNA TGTGCCACCAGCAGAGAGAGGTCCACTGAAGCTTTCTTT. It encodes CATSRERSTEAFF. The complete variable domain, with remaining parts taken from reference TRBV15 and TRBJ1-1, reads DAMVIQNPRYQVTQFGKPVTLSCSQTLNHNVMYWYQQKSSQAPKLLFHYYDKDFNNEADTPDNFQSRRPNTSFCFLDIRSPGLGDTAMYLCATSRERSTEAFFGQGTRLTVV.

There are a few counts of this clone. The V call is TRBV2, the J call TRBJ2-1; 8 nucleotides align to TRBD2. The CDR3 contains 14 residues. Trimming took 8 bases from V and 5 from J; bases not matched to a gene: 8. Germline V gene lookup returns CDR1 SNHLY and CDR2 FYNNEI. Here the CDR3 reads CASGAGGGNNEQFF. The DNA for the CDR3 is TGTGCCAGCGGGGCCGGGGGGGGCAACAATGAGCAGTTCTTC.